What follows are 4 T cell receptor beta chains derived from one specimen sequenced in a study of identical twins. TCRdb redid the calling of the 5' RACE reads with MiXCR, one entry per CDR3 protein. Of roughly 750,000 distinct CDR3 sequences listed, about 20% were seen once; the top ten hold 4% to 5.5%. These data were likewise used in another study, on T cells expressing NK-cell markers.

Sequences were obtained from PBMCs. Receptor source: a young woman in good health.

This clonotype turned up a few times. This chain links TRBV5-1 with TRBJ2-4; the match to TRBD1 covers 7 bases. CDR3 length: 16 amino acids. In germline, CDR1 is SGHRS, CDR2 YFSETQ. V was pared by 4 bases and J by 0 bases, with 7 bases of the junction left unmatched. In nucleotides, the CDR3 is TGCGCCAGCAGCAGTGGACAGGATGTAGCCAAAAACATTCAGTACTTC. Translated: CASSSGQDVAKNIQYF.

Here the CDR3 reads CAGRQGLTVAKNIQYF. The CDR3 DNA reads TGTGCCGGACGACAGGGCCTGACGGTAGCCAAAAACATTCAGTACTTC. The chain couples TRBV2 to TRBJ2-4, with TRBD1 identical over 7 bases. Germline V gene lookup returns CDR1 SNHLY and CDR2 FYNNEI. The CDR3 runs 16 residues. Unmatched junction bases numbered 13, after V lost 11 bases and J lost 0 bases.

The chain combines TRBV6-1 with TRBJ2-5; TRBD1 aligns across 8 bases. The germline V gene has CDR1 MNHNS and CDR2 SASEGT. CDR3 length: 13 amino acids. J lost 5 bases, V lost 6 bases, and 5 bases had no gene match. The CDR3 bases are TGTGCCAGCAGAGATAGGACAGGGGAGACCCAGTACTTC. The encoded protein is CASRDRTGETQYF.

This clonotype has only a few counts. This chain uses TRBV20-1 with TRBJ2-5; TRBD2 agrees at 10 bases. CDR1 and CDR2 from the germline V gene are DFQATT and SNEGSKA (reference sequence). The V and J ends lost 5 bases and 5 bases, in that order; junction bases with no gene match: 8. The CDR3 is 14 amino acids. CDR3 bases: TGCAGTGCTTTCAGCGGGAGGGCCGGGGAGACCCAGTACTTC. It is translated as CSAFSGRAGETQYF.